This note documents a single TCR beta chain sequence. What it recognizes is unknown. This CDR3 comprises 14 residues. Per the germline V gene, CDR1 is MNHEY and CDR2 is SMNVEV (reference sequence). The ends lost 5 bases at V and 2 bases at J; junction bases unmatched: 6. The record originates from a study of graft-versus-host responses after intestinal transplantation. Points from the study as a whole: GvH clones were found in recipient marrow; some appeared first in ileum or blood. Early after transplant, HvG declines were associated with peak levels of circulating GvH clones.

The table came from immunoSEQ multiplex PCR; TCRdb's copy has only in-frame clones and leaves some out. The sample includes about 93,000 clones, 90% to 95% seen only once; the top ten take around 0.49%. The chain recombines TRBV27 with TRBJ2-7, with 7 bases lining up with TRBD2. The TCR originated in a human donor who received an intestinal transplant. The sample consisted of unstimulated CD8+ T cells sorted from spleen or lymph node cells, taken before intestinal transplant. The CDR3 is CASSPGTTPYEQYF. CDR3 nucleotides: TGTGCCAGCAGTCCCGGGACTACCCCCTACGAGCAGTACTTC.